The 11 T cell receptor beta chains below come from one sample, sequenced in a study of shared clonotypes between healthy human individuals. Only in-frame clones appear in the TCRdb table, and some are missing; sequencing was by immunoSEQ multiplex PCR. The top ten hold about 12% of the sample, which has around 430,000 clones, about 76% seen once. Sequencing used PBMCs. These receptors were taken from a woman aged 40 to 50 in good health. Some clones in this sample may be carry-over from other donors' samples.

This clone was detected ten times or more. CDR3 nucleotides: TGTGCCAGCAGCACCCGGGACAGGGTCTCCTACGAGCAGTACTTC. Translation gives CASSTRDRVSYEQYF. This chain links TRBV9 with TRBJ2-7; 9 positions agree with TRBD1. This CDR3 spans 15 amino acids. Germline CDR1 and CDR2: SGDLS and YYNGEE. The trim removed 4 bases at V and 0 bases at J, leaving 5 bases unmatched. Based on the CDR3 plus reference TRBV9 and TRBJ2-7, the full variable domain is DSGVTQTPKHLITATGQRVTLRCSPRSGDLSVYWYQQSLDQGLQFLIQYYNGEERAKGNILERFSAQQFPDLHSELNLSSLELGDSALYFCASSTRDRVSYEQYFGPGTRLTVT.

This chain joins TRBV7-8 and TRBJ2-1, with D hard to call. CDR1 is SGHVS and CDR2 is FQNEAQ in the germline V gene. Trimming shortened V by 7 bases and J by 6 bases, and 19 bases separated the two germline ends. This CDR3 region has 15 residues. The CDR3 coding sequence is TGTGCCAGCACCAATACTCGTATCGGTGCCAATGAGCAGTTCTTC. Translated: CASTNTRIGANEQFF.

The chain combines TRBV19 with TRBJ2-1; TRBD1 might be the D (6 bases). The length of the CDR3 is 15 residues. Germline values: CDR1 LNHDA, CDR2 SQIVND (reference sequence). Trimming removed 3 bases at V and 5 bases at J, with 14 bases between. The CDR3 reads CASSILQGSHNEQFF. Here the CDR3 DNA reads TGTGCCAGTAGTATCCTACAGGGAAGTCACAATGAGCAGTTCTTC.

In this sample, this clone turned up once. V gene TRBV5-1 combines with J gene TRBJ2-3; tentative D call: TRBD1 (5 bases). V dropped 0 bases and J dropped 4 bases, with 12 bases sitting between them. CDR3 length equals 15 residues. Germline V gene lookup returns CDR1 SGHRS and CDR2 YFSETQ. The CDR3 DNA is TGCGCCAGCAGCTTGGCCTGGGGCAGGGCAGATACGCAGTATTTT. This encodes CASSLAWGRADTQYF.

The gene calls are TRBV7-9 and TRBJ2-1, with 7 nucleotides matching TRBD2. The CDR3 consists of 15 residues. Germline-derived CDR1 and CDR2 are SEHNR and FQNEAQ (reference sequence). V dropped 2 bases and J dropped 15; count of bases not matched to a gene: 16. The CDR3 loop is CASSLWGNAGVGLFF. In nucleotides, the CDR3 is TGTGCCAGCAGCTTATGGGGTAATGCGGGAGTGGGGCTGTTCTTC.

The chain recombines TRBV15 with TRBJ1-4, with 7 bases aligning to TRBD1. Looked up from germline, CDR1 is LNHNV and CDR2 is YYDKDF (reference sequence). The CDR3 consists of 16 residues. After removal of 1 base from V and 5 bases from J, the junction contained 7 bases not matched to a gene. The CDR3 sequence: CATSRATGAANEKLFF. CDR3 DNA: TGTGCCACCAGCAGAGCCACAGGGGCGGCCAATGAAAAACTGTTTTTT.

Worth noting for this clone: A far larger clone is one base from this, pointing to a likely read error. The chain recombines TRBV7-6 with TRBJ2-1; D is possibly TRBD2 (5 bases). This CDR3 comprises 14 residues. Germline assignment: CDR1 SGHVS and CDR2 FNYEAQ. With 0 bases removed from V and 3 bases from J, the gap between germline ends came to 6 bases. The CDR3 reads CASSLAGVYNEQFF. DNA of the CDR3: TGTGCCAGCAGCTTAGCGGGAGTCTACAATGAGCAGTTCTTC.

Written as DNA, the CDR3 is TGCGCCAGCAGCCGGGGGGGACGGACCTCTGGAAACACCATATATTTT. Amino acid sequence: CASSRGGRTSGNTIYF. This chain joins TRBV4-1 and TRBJ1-3; the D gene is possibly TRBD1 (5 bases). Between the trimmed V and J ends, which lost 4 bases and 0 bases, there was a span of 13 bases. Germline V gene sequence: CDR1 MGHRA, CDR2 YSYEKL. This CDR3 spans 16 amino acids.

DNA of the CDR3: TGTGCCAGCAGTGAAATGGGGACAGGGGAAATAAGCTACGAGCAGTACTTC. Its protein product is CASSEMGTGEISYEQYF. This chain connects TRBV25-1 to TRBJ2-5; 10 positions agree with TRBD1. The J call may be faulty, since TRBJ2-7 better matches the DNA end. The length of the CDR3 is 17 residues. Germline V lookup: CDR1 MGHDK, CDR2 SYGVNS.

In this sample, this clone turned up once. The chain combines TRBV6-4 with TRBJ2-2; D perhaps matches TRBD2 (5 bases). This CDR3 region has 14 residues. The germline CDR1 and CDR2 sequences are MRHNA and SNTAGT. Trimming took 7 bases from V and 1 from J, leaving 10 bases between them. As DNA, the CDR3 is TGTGCCAGCAAGAGGACTGAGAACACCGGGGAGCTGTTTTTT. This codes for CASKRTENTGELFF.

The genes are TRBV19 and TRBJ2-1; 12 nucleotides agree with TRBD2. The CDR3 is 13 residues long. With 10 bases clipped from V and 4 bases from J, the junction kept 2 bases outside the gene matches. Germline assignment: CDR1 LNHDA and CDR2 SQIVND (reference sequence). CDR3 protein: CATGLAGYNEQFF. Written as DNA, the CDR3 is TGTGCCACCGGACTAGCGGGATACAATGAGCAGTTCTTC.